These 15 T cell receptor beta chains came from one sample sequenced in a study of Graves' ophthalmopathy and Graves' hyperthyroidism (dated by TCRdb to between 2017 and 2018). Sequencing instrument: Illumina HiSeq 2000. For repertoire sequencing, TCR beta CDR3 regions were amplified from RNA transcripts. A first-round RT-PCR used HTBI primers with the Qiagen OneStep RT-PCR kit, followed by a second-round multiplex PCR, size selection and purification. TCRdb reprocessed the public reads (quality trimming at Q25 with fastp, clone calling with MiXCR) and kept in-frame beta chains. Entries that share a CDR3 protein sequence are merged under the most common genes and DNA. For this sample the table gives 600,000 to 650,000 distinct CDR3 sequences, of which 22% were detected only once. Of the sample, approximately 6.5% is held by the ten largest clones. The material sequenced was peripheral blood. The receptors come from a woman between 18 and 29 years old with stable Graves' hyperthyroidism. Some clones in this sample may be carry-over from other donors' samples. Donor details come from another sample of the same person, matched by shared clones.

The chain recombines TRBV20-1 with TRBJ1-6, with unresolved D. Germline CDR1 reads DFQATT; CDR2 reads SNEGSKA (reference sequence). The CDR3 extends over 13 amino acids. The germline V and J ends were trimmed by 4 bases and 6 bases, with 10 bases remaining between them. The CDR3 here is CSATPLSNSPLHF. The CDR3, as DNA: TGCAGTGCTACACCGTTAAGTAATTCACCCCTCCACTTT.

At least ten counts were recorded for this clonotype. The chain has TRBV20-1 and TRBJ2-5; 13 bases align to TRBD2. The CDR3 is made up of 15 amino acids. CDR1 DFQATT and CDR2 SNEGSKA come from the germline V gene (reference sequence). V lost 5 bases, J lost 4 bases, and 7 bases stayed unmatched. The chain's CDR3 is CSAELAGGPGETQYF. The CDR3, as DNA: TGCAGTGCTGAACTAGCGGGAGGGCCAGGAGAGACCCAGTACTTC.

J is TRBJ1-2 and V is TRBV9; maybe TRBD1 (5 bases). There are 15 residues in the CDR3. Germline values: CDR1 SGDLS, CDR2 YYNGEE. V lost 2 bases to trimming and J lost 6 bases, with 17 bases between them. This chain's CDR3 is CASSVTPGTENGYTF. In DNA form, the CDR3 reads TGTGCCAGCAGCGTTACCCCCGGGACGGAGAATGGCTACACCTTC.

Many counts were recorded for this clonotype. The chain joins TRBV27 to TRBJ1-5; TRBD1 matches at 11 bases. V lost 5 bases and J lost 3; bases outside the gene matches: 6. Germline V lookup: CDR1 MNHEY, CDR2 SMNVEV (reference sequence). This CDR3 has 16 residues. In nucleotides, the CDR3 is TGTGCCAGCAGTCAATGGACAGGGGGCGTCAATCAGCCCCAGCATTTT. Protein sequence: CASSQWTGGVNQPQHF.

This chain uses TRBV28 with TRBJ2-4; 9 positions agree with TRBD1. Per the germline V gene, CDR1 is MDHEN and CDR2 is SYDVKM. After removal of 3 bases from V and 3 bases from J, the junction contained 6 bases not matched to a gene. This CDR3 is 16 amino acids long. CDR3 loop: CASSFLDRGVKNIQYF. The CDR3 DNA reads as TGTGCCAGCAGTTTTCTGGACAGGGGTGTCAAAAACATTCAGTACTTC.

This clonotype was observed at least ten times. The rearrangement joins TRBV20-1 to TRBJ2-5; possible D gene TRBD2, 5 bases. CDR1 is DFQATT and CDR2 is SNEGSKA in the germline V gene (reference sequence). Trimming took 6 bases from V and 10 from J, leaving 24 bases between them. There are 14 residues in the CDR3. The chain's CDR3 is CSAGGLSSGKGQYF. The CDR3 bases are TGCAGTGCAGGAGGACTCTCCTCTGGAAAGGGCCAGTACTTC.

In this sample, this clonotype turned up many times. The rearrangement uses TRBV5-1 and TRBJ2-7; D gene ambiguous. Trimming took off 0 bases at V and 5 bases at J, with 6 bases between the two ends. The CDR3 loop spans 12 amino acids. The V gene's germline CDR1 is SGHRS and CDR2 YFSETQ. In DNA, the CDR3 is TGCGCCAGCAGCTTGGCCTTCGACGAGCAGTACTTC. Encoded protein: CASSLAFDEQYF.

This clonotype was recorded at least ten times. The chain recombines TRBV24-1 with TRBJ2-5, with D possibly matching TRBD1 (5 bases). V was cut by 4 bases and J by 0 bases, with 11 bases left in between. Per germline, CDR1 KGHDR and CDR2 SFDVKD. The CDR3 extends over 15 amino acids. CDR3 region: CATSEVGQDQETQYF. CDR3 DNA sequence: TGTGCCACCAGTGAAGTAGGACAAGACCAAGAGACCCAGTACTTC.

The CDR3 reads CASSLEGLGPEAFF. In nucleotides, the CDR3 is TGTGCCAGCAGCTTGGAGGGGTTAGGCCCTGAAGCTTTCTTT. The chain couples TRBV5-5 to TRBJ1-1; a possible D gene is TRBD1 (5 bases). The length of the CDR3 is 14 residues. Germline V lookup: CDR1 SGHKS, CDR2 YYEKEE (reference sequence). The V end lost 0 bases, the J end lost 6 bases, and 12 bases lay between the germline ends.

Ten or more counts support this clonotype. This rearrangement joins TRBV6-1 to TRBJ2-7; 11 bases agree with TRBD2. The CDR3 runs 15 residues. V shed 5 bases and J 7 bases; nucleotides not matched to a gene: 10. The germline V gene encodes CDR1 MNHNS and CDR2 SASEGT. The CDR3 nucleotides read TGTGCCAGCAGTAGCGGGACTAGCGGCCGGACGGAGCAGTACTTC. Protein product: CASSSGTSGRTEQYF.

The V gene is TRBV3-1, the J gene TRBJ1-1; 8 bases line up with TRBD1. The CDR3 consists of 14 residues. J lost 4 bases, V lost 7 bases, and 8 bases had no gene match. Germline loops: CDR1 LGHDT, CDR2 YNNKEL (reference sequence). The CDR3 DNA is TGTGCCAGCACCCTCGGACAGGGTGGCACTGAAGCTTTCTTT. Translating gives CASTLGQGGTEAFF.

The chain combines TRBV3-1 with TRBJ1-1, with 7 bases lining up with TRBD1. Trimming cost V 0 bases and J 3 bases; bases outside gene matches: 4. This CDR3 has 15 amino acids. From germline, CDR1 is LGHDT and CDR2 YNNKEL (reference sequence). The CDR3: CASSQDWDSDTEAFF. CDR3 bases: TGTGCCAGCAGCCAAGACTGGGACAGCGACACTGAAGCTTTCTTT.

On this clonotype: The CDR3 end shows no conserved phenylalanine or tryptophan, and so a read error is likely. The CDR3 here is CASSTRGAGAPTGELFS. The CDR3 bases are TGTGCCAGTAGTACCCGGGGAGCGGGGGCCCCCACCGGGGAGCTGTTTTCT. This chain connects TRBV19 to TRBJ2-2; 8 nucleotides line up with TRBD2. The CDR3 has 17 residues. The ends lost 4 bases at V and 4 bases at J; junction bases unmatched: 11. Looked up from germline, CDR1 is LNHDA and CDR2 is SQIVND (reference sequence).

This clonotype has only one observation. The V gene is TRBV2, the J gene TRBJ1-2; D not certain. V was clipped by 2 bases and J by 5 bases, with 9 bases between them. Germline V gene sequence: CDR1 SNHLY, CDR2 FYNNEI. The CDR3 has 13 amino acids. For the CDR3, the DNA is TGTGCCAGCAGTGAATTAGGAATATATGGCTACACCTTC. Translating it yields CASSELGIYGYTF.

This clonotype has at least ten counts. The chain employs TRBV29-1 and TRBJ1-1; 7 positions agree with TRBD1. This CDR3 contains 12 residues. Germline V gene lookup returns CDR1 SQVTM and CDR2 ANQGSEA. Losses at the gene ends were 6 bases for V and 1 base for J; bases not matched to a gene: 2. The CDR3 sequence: CSVGQTNTEAFF. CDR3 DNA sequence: TGCAGCGTGGGACAGACGAACACTGAAGCTTTCTTT.